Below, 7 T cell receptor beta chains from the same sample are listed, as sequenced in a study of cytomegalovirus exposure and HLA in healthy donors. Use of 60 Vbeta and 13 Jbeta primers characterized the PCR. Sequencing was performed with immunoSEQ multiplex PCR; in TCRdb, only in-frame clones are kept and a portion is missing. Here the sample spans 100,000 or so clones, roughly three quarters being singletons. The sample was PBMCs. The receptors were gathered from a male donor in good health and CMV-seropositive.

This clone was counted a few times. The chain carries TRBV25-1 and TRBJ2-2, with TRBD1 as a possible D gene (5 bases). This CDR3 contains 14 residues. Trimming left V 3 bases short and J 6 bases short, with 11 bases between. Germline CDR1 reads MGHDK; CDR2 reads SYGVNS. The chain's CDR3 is CASSERGAAGELFF. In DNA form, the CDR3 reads TGTGCCAGCAGTGAGCGTGGGGCAGCCGGGGAGCTGTTTTTT.

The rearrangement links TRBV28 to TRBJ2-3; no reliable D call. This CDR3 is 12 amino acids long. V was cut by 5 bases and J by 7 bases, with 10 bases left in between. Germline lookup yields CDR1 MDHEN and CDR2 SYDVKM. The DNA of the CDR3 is TGTGCCAGCAGTCTAGAACTTTATACGCAGTATTTT. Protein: CASSLELYTQYF.

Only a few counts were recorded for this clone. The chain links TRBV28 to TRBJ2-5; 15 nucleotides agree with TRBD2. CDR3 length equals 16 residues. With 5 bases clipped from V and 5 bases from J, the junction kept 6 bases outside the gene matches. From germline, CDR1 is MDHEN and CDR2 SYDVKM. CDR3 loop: CASSRTSGRAWETQYF. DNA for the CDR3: TGTGCCAGCAGTCGGACTAGCGGGAGGGCCTGGGAGACCCAGTACTTC.

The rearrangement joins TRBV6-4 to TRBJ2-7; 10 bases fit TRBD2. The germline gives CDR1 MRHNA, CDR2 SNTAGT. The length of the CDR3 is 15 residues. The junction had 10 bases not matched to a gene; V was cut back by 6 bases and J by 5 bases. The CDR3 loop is CASRPPSSGSDEQYF. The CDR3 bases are TGTGCCAGCAGACCACCCTCTAGCGGGAGCGACGAGCAGTACTTC.

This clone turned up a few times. This CDR3 reads CASSPGQGLYEQYF. The CDR3 coding sequence is TGTGCCAGCAGCCCGGGACAGGGCCTCTACGAGCAGTACTTC. This chain uses TRBV7-6 with TRBJ2-7; TRBD1 agrees at 9 bases. This CDR3 is built from 14 residues. CDR1 is SGHVS and CDR2 is FNYEAQ in the germline V gene. V dropped 5 bases and J dropped 3; count of bases not matched to a gene: 5.

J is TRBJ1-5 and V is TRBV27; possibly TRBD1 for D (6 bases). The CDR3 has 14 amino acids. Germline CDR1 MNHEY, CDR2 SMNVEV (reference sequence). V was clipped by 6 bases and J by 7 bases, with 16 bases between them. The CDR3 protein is CASSLTGSRQPQHF. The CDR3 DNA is TGTGCCAGCAGCCTCACAGGGAGTAGGCAGCCCCAGCATTTT.

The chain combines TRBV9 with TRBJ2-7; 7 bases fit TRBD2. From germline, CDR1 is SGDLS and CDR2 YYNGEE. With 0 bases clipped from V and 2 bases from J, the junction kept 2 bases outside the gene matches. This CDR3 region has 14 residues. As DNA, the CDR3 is TGTGCCAGCAGCGTAGCGGGAGGTACCTACGAGCAGTACTTC. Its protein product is CASSVAGGTYEQYF.